The 28 T cell receptor beta chains in this list originate from one sample, sequenced in a study of blood T cell repertoires in COVID-19 (dated by TCRdb to between 2020 and 2021). The library was made by the immunoSEQ multiplex PCR assay. In TCRdb, the immuneACCESS table is reduced to in-frame sequences with V and J assigned. These tables do not hold every clone; where another copy was compared, an unresolved V gene accounts for under half, and the others remain unexplained. A total of about 60,000 clones appear in this sample, 91% of them only once. Of the sample, about 7.3% is held by the ten largest clones. The source material was peripheral blood. The receptor set was obtained from a human donor in a cohort sampled during active COVID-19.

The rearrangement uses TRBV28 and TRBJ1-2; TRBD1 aligns across 10 bases. Trimming at V came to 3 bases and at J to 7 bases, leaving 11 bases not matched to a gene. This CDR3 spans 16 amino acids. Germline loops: CDR1 MDHEN, CDR2 SYDVKM. Here the CDR3 reads CASSLGTGARLSGYTF. In DNA, the CDR3 is TGTGCCAGCAGTTTGGGGACAGGGGCCCGTCTCTCTGGCTACACCTTC.

The chain combines TRBV3-1 (or the pseudogene TRBV3-2) with TRBJ1-6; 7 bases line up with TRBD1. The germline gives CDR1 LGHDT, CDR2 YNNKEL (reference sequence). CDR3 length: 14 amino acids. The J segment lost 8 bases and the V segment lost 4 bases, leaving 5 bases of the junction unmatched. CDR3 in DNA: TGTGCCAGCAGCCCAGACAGGGAGGATTCACCCCTCCACTTT. Translated, it gives CASSPDREDSPLHF.

The chain combines TRBV6-2 or TRBV6-3 with TRBJ2-2, with TRBD2 identical over 7 bases. Germline V gives CDR1 MNHEY, CDR2 SVGEGT. The CDR3 loop spans 16 amino acids. Germline trimming cut 6 bases from V and 1 base from J; bases unmatched to any gene: 8. The CDR3 sequence is CASSSERGRNTGELFF. The CDR3 region has the DNA TGTGCCAGCAGCTCAGAGCGGGGACGGAACACCGGGGAGCTGTTTTTT.

The chain links TRBV6-1 to TRBJ2-3, with D possibly matching TRBD2 (5 bases). Germline-derived CDR1 and CDR2 are MNHNS and SASEGT. This CDR3 comprises 13 residues. V was pared by 1 base and J by 6 bases, with 8 bases between. CDR3 amino acids: CASSEVRGDTQYF. The DNA of the CDR3 is TGTGCCAGCAGTGAAGTCCGGGGTGATACGCAGTATTTT.

This clone was detected only once. The CDR3 spells CASTDRGRIYEQFF. In DNA, the CDR3 is TGTGCCAGCACCGACAGGGGGAGGATATATGAGCAGTTCTTC. The chain couples TRBV2 to TRBJ2-1; 9 bases are a match to TRBD1. The CDR3 runs to 14 residues. CDR1 and CDR2 from the germline V gene are SNHLY and FYNNEI. The V gene end was trimmed by 7 bases and the J gene end by 8 bases; junction bases not matched to a gene: 9.

The chain employs TRBV5-8 and TRBJ1-1; D gene uncertain. Germline lookup yields CDR1 SGHTS and CDR2 YDEGEE. The CDR3 spans 14 residues. Trimming pared 5 bases from V and 7 bases from J, leaving 18 bases between. For the CDR3, the DNA is TGTGCCAGCAGATCTGAGGCGGCGGCCCGTGAAGCTTTCTTT. This encodes CASRSEAAAREAFF.

V is TRBV19 and J is TRBJ2-5; possibly TRBD2 for D (6 bases). This CDR3 has 16 residues. V gave up 5 bases and J gave up 4 bases, with 20 bases separating them. CDR1 LNHDA and CDR2 SQIVND come from the germline V gene (reference sequence). CDR3 amino acids: CASSPQLGGLGETQYF. The DNA of the CDR3 is TGTGCCAGTAGTCCCCAACTGGGGGGTTTGGGAGAGACCCAGTACTTC.

The chain combines TRBV3-1 (or the pseudogene TRBV3-2) with TRBJ2-1; D perhaps matches TRBD1 (6 bases). The CDR3 consists of 12 residues. CDR1 LGHDT and CDR2 YNNKEL come from the germline V gene (reference sequence). The V and J ends lost 4 bases and 7 bases respectively, with 8 bases between them. The CDR3 loop reads CASSPTGNEQFF. CDR3 bases: TGTGCCAGCAGCCCCACAGGGAATGAGCAGTTCTTC.

Only one count was recorded for this clone. The chain recombines TRBV28 with TRBJ1-3, with TRBD1 identical over 9 bases. The CDR3 contains 15 residues. CDR1 is MDHEN and CDR2 is SYDVKM in the germline V gene. Trimming removed 6 bases from V and 4 bases from J; junction bases left unmatched: 7. This CDR3 reads CASRIQGARGNTIYF. The CDR3 DNA reads as TGTGCCAGCAGGATACAGGGGGCGCGAGGAAACACCATATATTTT.

The V and J genes are TRBV6-2 or TRBV6-3 and TRBJ2-7; TRBD2 is a possible D gene (5 bases). From germline, CDR1 is MNHEY and CDR2 SVGEGT. V lost 2 bases and J lost 3, with 11 bases in between. CDR3 length: 14 amino acids. The CDR3 here is CASSYRGRGYEQYF. In nucleotides, the CDR3 is TGTGCCAGCAGTTACCGAGGGAGAGGCTACGAGCAGTACTTC.

This sequence joins TRBV28 and TRBJ2-1; 10 bases map to TRBD2. CDR3 length equals 14 residues. J lost 14 bases, V lost 3 bases, and 10 bases had no gene match. Germline V gives CDR1 MDHEN, CDR2 SYDVKM. Written as DNA, the CDR3 is TGTGCCAGCAGTTTGAGACTAGCGGGCTTTTCGGAGTTCTTC. It is translated as CASSLRLAGFSEFF.

This chain connects TRBV10-1 to TRBJ2-6, with D tentatively TRBD2 (5 bases). Trimming removed 0 bases from V and 9 bases from J, with 9 bases in between. The germline CDR1 and CDR2 sequences are WNHNN and SYGVQD (reference sequence). The CDR3 runs to 14 residues. CDR3 sequence (DNA): TGCGCCAGCAGTGAGTCTATTGGGAGCAACGTCCTGACTTTC. It is translated as CASSESIGSNVLTF.

V gene TRBV5-1 combines with J gene TRBJ2-1; 10 positions agree with TRBD2. This CDR3 is built from 16 residues. Looked up from germline, CDR1 is SGHRS and CDR2 is YFSETQ. V dropped 5 bases and J dropped 0; count of bases not matched to a gene: 5. The CDR3 DNA reads TGCGCCAGCAGAATAACTAGCGGGACCTCCTACAATGAGCAGTTCTTC. It yields the protein CASRITSGTSYNEQFF.

The chain employs TRBV15 and TRBJ2-3, with TRBD1 matching 10 bases. Germline V CDR1 and CDR2: LNHNV, YYDKDF (reference sequence). V lost 4 bases, J lost 2 bases, and 3 bases stayed unmatched. CDR3 length: 15 amino acids. CDR3 region: CATSKTGGITDTQYF. CDR3 DNA: TGTGCCACCAGCAAGACAGGGGGCATCACAGATACGCAGTATTTT.

The chain recombines TRBV7-2 with TRBJ2-2; 11 nucleotides agree with TRBD2. The CDR3 runs to 16 residues. With 5 bases clipped from V and 5 bases from J, the junction kept 7 bases outside the gene matches. From germline, CDR1 is SGHTA and CDR2 FQGNSA. For the CDR3, the DNA is TGTGCCAGCAGCATCACCCGGACTAGCGGGACCGGGGAGCTGTTTTTT. Its protein is CASSITRTSGTGELFF.

The rearrangement joins TRBV6-2 or TRBV6-3 to TRBJ2-1; a possible D gene is TRBD2 (5 bases). Germline loops: CDR1 MNHEY, CDR2 SVGEGT. Trimming pared 0 bases from V and 4 bases from J, leaving 13 bases between. The CDR3 spans 16 residues. The CDR3 spells CASSYSGAHGYNEQFF. The CDR3 DNA reads TGTGCCAGCAGTTACTCGGGAGCCCATGGGTACAATGAGCAGTTCTTC.

Only one count was recorded for this clone. This rearrangement joins TRBV14 to TRBJ2-1; 10 bases are shared with TRBD2. The junction had 1 base not matched to a gene; V was cut back by 5 bases and J by 6 bases. The CDR3 is made up of 13 amino acids. Germline-derived CDR1 and CDR2 are SGHDN and FVKESK. Written as DNA, the CDR3 is TGTGCCAGCAGCGGACTAGCGGCCAATGAGCAGTTCTTC. Encoded protein: CASSGLAANEQFF.

CDR3 amino acids: CASRQGGNTEAFF. The DNA of the CDR3 is TGTGCCAGTCGACAGGGGGGAAACACTGAAGCTTTCTTT. The rearrangement joins TRBV28 to TRBJ1-1; TRBD1 matches 9 bases. This CDR3 comprises 13 residues. The germline gives CDR1 MDHEN, CDR2 SYDVKM. The trim removed 9 bases at V and 2 bases at J, leaving 4 bases unmatched.

This rearrangement joins TRBV5-1 to TRBJ2-3; no firm D call. The length of the CDR3 is 16 residues. Germline lookup yields CDR1 SGHRS and CDR2 YFSETQ. The V end was cut by 4 bases, the J end by 0 bases, with 15 bases between. The CDR3 is CASSPNSVTSTDTQYF. The CDR3 DNA reads as TGCGCCAGCAGCCCAAACTCCGTCACTAGCACAGATACGCAGTATTTT.

This clone was counted once. The chain has TRBV10-1 and TRBJ1-1; TRBD1 aligns across 9 bases. Looked up from germline, CDR1 is WNHNN and CDR2 is SYGVQD (reference sequence). The V gene end was trimmed by 6 bases and the J gene end by 10 bases; junction bases not matched to a gene: 6. The CDR3 is made up of 12 amino acids. The CDR3: CASSRTGDAAFF. CDR3 nucleotide sequence: TGCGCCAGCAGCCGGACAGGGGATGCAGCTTTCTTT.

J is TRBJ1-1 and V is TRBV29-1; 9 nucleotides line up with TRBD1. The CDR3 is 13 amino acids. Germline values: CDR1 SQVTM, CDR2 ANQGSEA. V lost 2 bases, J lost 10 bases, and 8 bases stayed unmatched. The CDR3 nucleotides are TGCAGCGTTGAACCGGGACAGGGCGCCGCAGCTTTCTTT. Translating gives CSVEPGQGAAAFF.

The chain carries TRBV10-1 and TRBJ2-2; 7 bases are shared with TRBD2. This CDR3 is built from 14 residues. CDR1 WNHNN and CDR2 SYGVQD come from the germline V gene (reference sequence). V was clipped by 8 bases and J by 0 bases; unmatched bases: 3. The CDR3 loop reads CASRSGSNTGELFF. CDR3 nucleotide sequence: TGCGCCAGCCGTAGCGGGTCGAACACCGGGGAGCTGTTTTTT.

The sample holds a few counts of this clone. The rearrangement uses TRBV12-5 and TRBJ1-5; the D is unclear. Germline-derived CDR1 and CDR2 are LGHNT and FRNRAP. Trimming shortened V by 0 bases and J by 5 bases, and 20 bases separated the two germline ends. The CDR3 runs 18 residues. The CDR3 DNA reads as TGTGCTAGTGGTTTGGTAGGCGATCGGGTCAGCGTGGATCAGCCCCAGCATTTT. Translation gives CASGLVGDRVSVDQPQHF.

The chain recombines TRBV30 with TRBJ1-5; 7 bases fit TRBD1. The germline gives CDR1 GTSNPN, CDR2 SVGIG (reference sequence). J was trimmed by 0 bases and V by 5 bases; bases with no gene match: 1. This CDR3 region has 13 residues. CDR3 protein: CAWGQDSNQPQHF. The CDR3 nucleotides are TGTGCCTGGGGACAGGATAGCAATCAGCCCCAGCATTTT.

Only one count was recorded for this clone. The rearrangement joins TRBV2 to TRBJ1-2; 10 bases fit TRBD1. This CDR3 has 15 amino acids. The V gene end was trimmed by 5 bases and the J gene end by 2 bases; junction bases not matched to a gene: 5. Germline V gene data show CDR1 as SNHLY and CDR2 as FYNNEI. Written as DNA, the CDR3 is TGTGCCAGCAGTCGTGACAGGGGGCTCAACTATGGCTACACCTTC. Its protein product is CASSRDRGLNYGYTF. Full variable domain (rest looked up from reference TRBV2 and TRBJ1-2): EPEVTQTPSHQVTQMGQEVILRCVPISNHLYFYWYRQILGQKVEFLVSFYNNEISEKSEIFDDQFSVERPDGSNFTLKIRSTKLEDSAMYFCASSRDRGLNYGYTFGSGTRLTVV.

V and J are TRBV3-1 (or the pseudogene TRBV3-2) and TRBJ2-5; 9 positions match TRBD2. The junction had 7 bases not matched to a gene; V was cut back by 1 base and J by 7 bases. The germline CDR1 and CDR2 sequences are LGHDT and YNNKEL (reference sequence). The CDR3 has 15 amino acids. CDR3 in amino acids: CASSQGTGLAVTQYF. DNA of the CDR3: TGTGCCAGCAGCCAAGGAACGGGACTAGCCGTGACCCAGTACTTC.

The chain recombines TRBV9 with TRBJ2-2; the D gene is possibly TRBD2 (5 bases). The CDR3 spans 14 residues. Looked up from germline, CDR1 is SGDLS and CDR2 is YYNGEE. Trimming stripped 3 bases from V and 4 bases from J, with 10 bases between. CDR3 in DNA: TGTGCCAGCAGCGCGGACTTTTTCACCGGGGAGCTGTTTTTT. As protein: CASSADFFTGELFF.

The chain is built from TRBV3-1 (or the pseudogene TRBV3-2) and TRBJ2-7; 11 positions agree with TRBD1. V lost 1 base and J lost 7; bases outside the gene matches: 9. This CDR3 contains 16 residues. From germline, CDR1 is LGHDT and CDR2 YNNKEL (reference sequence). CDR3 sequence: CASSQARGQGDEEQYF. In nucleotides, the CDR3 is TGTGCCAGCAGCCAAGCCAGGGGACAGGGGGATGAGGAGCAGTACTTC.